This T cell receptor beta chain was sequenced during a study of T-cell memory formation after mild COVID-19. Study background: TCR clusters largely stayed donor specific.

This clonotype was recorded many times. The antigen remains undetermined. General study findings and limits: For contracting clones, CD4+ ones sat mainly in CM and EM, CD8+ in EMRA.

The authors produced TCR alpha and TCR beta cDNA libraries with sample barcodes and UMIs by 5'RACE using constant-segment primers. TCRdb passed the 5' RACE reads through MiXCR, listing each CDR3 protein once. The table includes under 350,000 distinct CDR3 sequences, around 16% detected once. This CDR3 is 16 amino acids long. Trimming left V 3 bases short and J 0 bases short, with 13 bases between. Sequenced material: PBMCs or a T cell subset sorted from them (not recorded which). The sequence was obtained from a man younger than 35 who had mild COVID-19 (a few samples of this study predate the infection). Cell type and time point are not known. The rearrangement joins TRBV12-3 or TRBV12-4 to TRBJ2-3; D remains unclear. CDR3 in DNA: TGTGCCAGCAGTTTGGGGATTTCGGGTAGCACAGATACGCAGTATTTT. The encoded protein is CASSLGISGSTDTQYF.